The 18 T cell receptor beta chains below all came from one sample that was sequenced in a study of shared clonotypes between healthy human individuals. Profiled with immunoSEQ multiplex PCR; TCRdb holds only in-frame clones, not every one. The data hold 2,500,000 or so clones, with under 95% observed a single time. What was sequenced was naive CD4+ T cells from PBMCs. As to subset: CD45RA+ positively selected. The origin of the receptors is a man between 18 and 35 years old in good health. Some clones in this sample may be carry-over from other donors' samples.

The chain links TRBV19 to TRBJ1-1; no definite D call. The germline CDR1 and CDR2 sequences are LNHDA and SQIVND (reference sequence). The CDR3 spans 14 residues. Trimming took 3 bases from V and 0 from J, leaving 8 bases between them. In DNA, the CDR3 is TGTGCCAGTAGTATGGAACCGCTGAACACTGAAGCTTTCTTT. This encodes CASSMEPLNTEAFF.

The V gene is TRBV6-5, the J gene TRBJ2-7; 11 bases are shared with TRBD1. The V and J ends lost 5 bases and 6 bases, in that order; junction bases with no gene match: 6. The germline CDR1 and CDR2 sequences are MNHEY and SVGAGI. This CDR3 has 14 residues. CDR3 in amino acids: CASSPMDRGREQYF. Written as DNA, the CDR3 is TGTGCCAGCAGTCCCATGGACAGGGGGCGCGAGCAGTACTTC.

The chain has TRBV28 and TRBJ1-5; TRBD1 matches 7 bases. Looked up from germline, CDR1 is MDHEN and CDR2 is SYDVKM. The length of the CDR3 is 15 residues. With V trimmed by 6 bases and J by 4 bases, 9 bases remained unmatched. In nucleotides, the CDR3 is TGTGCCAGCAGCAGGATGGGACAGACTAATCAGCCCCAGCATTTT. Its protein is CASSRMGQTNQPQHF.

This chain uses TRBV11-2 with TRBJ1-3; D remains unclear. Between the trimmed V and J ends, which lost 1 base and 6 bases, there was a span of 10 bases. Per germline, CDR1 SGHAT and CDR2 FQNNGV. The CDR3 has 14 residues. The CDR3 bases are TGTGCCAGCAGCTTAGCAGCCAGGCTAAACACCATATATTTT. As protein: CASSLAARLNTIYF.

The chain combines TRBV15 with TRBJ2-1; 7 bases map to TRBD2. The CDR3 has 17 residues. With V trimmed by 3 bases and J by 8 bases, 16 bases remained unmatched. Germline-derived CDR1 and CDR2 are LNHNV and YYDKDF (reference sequence). The DNA of the CDR3 is TGTGCCACCAGCAGTGCCGGGGTAGCGGGTTTTAGGGATGAGCAGTTCTTC. Amino acid sequence: CATSSAGVAGFRDEQFF.

This chain uses TRBV30 with TRBJ1-6; 9 bases are a match to TRBD1. After removal of 1 base from V and 9 bases from J, the junction contained 1 base not matched to a gene. The CDR3 totals 13 residues. Germline V CDR1 and CDR2: GTSNPN, SVGIG (reference sequence). The CDR3 sequence: CAWSEDRGSPLHF. For the CDR3, the DNA is TGTGCCTGGAGTGAGGACAGGGGTTCACCCCTCCACTTT.

The J gene is TRBJ1-2, the V gene TRBV9; no clear D gene. Germline V gene lookup returns CDR1 SGDLS and CDR2 YYNGEE. The CDR3 has 14 amino acids. The germline V and J ends were trimmed by 0 bases and 3 bases, with 9 bases remaining between them. The CDR3 here is CASSVETGHYGYTF. In DNA form, the CDR3 reads TGTGCCAGCAGCGTAGAAACTGGTCACTATGGCTACACCTTC.

The chain is built from TRBV9 and TRBJ2-2; D is perhaps TRBD1 (6 bases). Between the trimmed V and J ends, which lost 4 bases and 1 base, there was a span of 14 bases. The CDR3 is 16 residues long. Germline lookup yields CDR1 SGDLS and CDR2 YYNGEE. In DNA, the CDR3 is TGTGCCAGCAGCAAATTTAGGGGACAGAACACCGGGGAGCTGTTTTTT. Translated: CASSKFRGQNTGELFF.

Only one count was recorded for this clone. This rearrangement joins TRBV28 to TRBJ1-5; 7 nucleotides line up with TRBD1. CDR1 MDHEN and CDR2 SYDVKM come from the germline V gene. V gave up 6 bases and J gave up 5 bases; unmatched junction bases: 7. This CDR3 is built from 14 residues. The CDR3 region is CASRVTGAYQPQHF. Written as DNA, the CDR3 is TGTGCCAGCAGAGTAACAGGGGCGTATCAGCCCCAGCATTTT.

This clone was observed once. The same CDR3 can be traced to other DNA sequences in this sample. The rearrangement links TRBV18 to TRBJ2-5, with TRBD1 identical over 7 bases. J gave up 2 bases and V 0 bases, and 3 bases lay outside the gene matches. The CDR3 has 15 amino acids. Germline V gene lookup returns CDR1 KGHSH and CDR2 LQKENI. CDR3 DNA: TGTGCCAGCTCACCACCGGGACAGAGGCAAGAGACCCAGTACTTC. Translating it yields CASSPPGQRQETQYF.

This sequence joins TRBV11-2 and TRBJ1-3; D is undetermined. The germline V gene encodes CDR1 SGHAT and CDR2 FQNNGV. Trimming removed 0 bases at V and 4 bases at J, with 4 bases between. CDR3 length: 13 residues. CDR3 loop: CASSLEDGNTIYF. The CDR3 DNA follows: TGTGCCAGCAGCTTAGAGGACGGAAACACCATATATTTT.

The rearrangement links TRBV28 to TRBJ2-2, with 10 bases identical to TRBD2. J gave up 6 bases and V 8 bases, and 9 bases lay outside the gene matches. CDR3 length equals 15 residues. Per the germline V gene, CDR1 is MDHEN and CDR2 is SYDVKM. CDR3 nucleotide sequence: TGTGCCAGCGGTTCTAGCGGGAGAATATCCGGGGAGCTGTTTTTT. It encodes CASGSSGRISGELFF. Based on the CDR3 plus reference TRBV28 and TRBJ2-2, the full variable domain is DVKVTQSSRYLVKRTGEKVFLECVQDMDHENMFWYRQDPGLGLRLIYFSYDVKMKEKGDIPEGYSVSREKKERFSLILESASTNQTSMYLCASGSSGRISGELFFGEGSRLTVL.

This clone was seen just once. The chain has TRBV5-4 and TRBJ2-3, with D tentatively TRBD1 or TRBD2 (5 bases each). The CDR3 sequence is 15 residues long. Germline CDR1 reads SGHNT; CDR2 reads YYREEE (reference sequence). Trimming took off 4 bases at V and 3 bases at J, with 15 bases between the two ends. CDR3 in amino acids: CASSDGTSRTDTQYF. CDR3 coding DNA: TGTGCCAGCAGCGACGGGACCAGTAGAACAGATACGCAGTATTTT.

This clone was counted between two and nine times. The chain joins TRBV6-6 to TRBJ2-2; no clear D gene. This CDR3 has 14 amino acids. CDR1 is MNHNY, CDR2 SVGAGI, per germline (reference sequence). The V and J ends lost 8 bases and 5 bases respectively, with 15 bases between them. CDR3 loop: CASESRLTTGELFF. The CDR3 region has the DNA TGTGCCAGCGAGAGTAGGTTAACAACCGGGGAGCTGTTTTTT.

The V gene is TRBV10-3, the J gene TRBJ1-1; D is unresolved. The V and J ends lost 4 bases and 0 bases respectively, with 9 bases between them. Looked up from germline, CDR1 is ENHRY and CDR2 is SYGVKD. The CDR3 runs 14 residues. DNA of the CDR3: TGTGCCATCAGTGGAGTCAGCTTGAACACTGAAGCTTTCTTT. This sequence encodes CAISGVSLNTEAFF.

The chain recombines TRBV27 with TRBJ2-3, with TRBD2 identical over 9 bases. CDR1 MNHEY and CDR2 SMNVEV come from the germline V gene (reference sequence). The CDR3 totals 15 residues. The junction had 4 bases not matched to a gene; V was cut back by 2 bases and J by 4 bases. The CDR3 nucleotides are TGTGCCAGCAGTTTAAGGGCGGGGGGGTCAGATACGCAGTATTTT. It codes for CASSLRAGGSDTQYF.

The J gene is TRBJ2-7, the V gene TRBV5-1, with 10 bases matching TRBD2. Germline assignment: CDR1 SGHRS and CDR2 YFSETQ. The CDR3 is 17 amino acids. The trim removed 0 bases at V and 5 bases at J, leaving 11 bases unmatched. CDR3 residues: CASSLAPSGGSGHEQYF. DNA of the CDR3: TGCGCCAGCAGCTTGGCTCCTAGCGGGGGCTCTGGGCACGAGCAGTACTTC.

A single count supports this clone. The genes are TRBV18 and TRBJ2-1, with 10 bases matching TRBD2. This CDR3 contains 15 residues. Germline V gene lookup returns CDR1 KGHSH and CDR2 LQKENI. The junction had 4 bases not matched to a gene; V was cut back by 6 bases and J by 2 bases. In DNA form, the CDR3 reads TGTGCCAGCTCCTCAACTAGCGGGACCTACAATGAGCAGTTCTTC. Residues: CASSSTSGTYNEQFF.